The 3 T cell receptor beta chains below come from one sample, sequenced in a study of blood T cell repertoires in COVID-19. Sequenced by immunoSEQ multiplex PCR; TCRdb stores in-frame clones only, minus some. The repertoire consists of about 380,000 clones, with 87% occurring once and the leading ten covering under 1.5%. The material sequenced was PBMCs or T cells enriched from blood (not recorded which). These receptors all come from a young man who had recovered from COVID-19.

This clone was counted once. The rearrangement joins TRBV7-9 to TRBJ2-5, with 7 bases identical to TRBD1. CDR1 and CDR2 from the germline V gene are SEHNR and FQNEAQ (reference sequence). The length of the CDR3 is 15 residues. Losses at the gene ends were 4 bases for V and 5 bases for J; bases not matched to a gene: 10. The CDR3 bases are TGTGCCAGCAGCTGGGGACAGCGTGGTCGGGAGACCCAGTACTTC. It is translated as CASSWGQRGRETQYF.

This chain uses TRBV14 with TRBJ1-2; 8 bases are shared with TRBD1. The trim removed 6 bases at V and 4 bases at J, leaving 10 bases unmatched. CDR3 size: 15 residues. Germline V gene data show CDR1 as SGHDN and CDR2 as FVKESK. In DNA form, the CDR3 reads TGTGCCAGCAGGCGCGGGACAGGAGACCTCTATGGCTACACCTTC. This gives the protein CASRRGTGDLYGYTF. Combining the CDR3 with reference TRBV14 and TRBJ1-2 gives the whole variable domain EAGVTQFPSHSVIEKGQTVTLRCDPISGHDNLYWYRRVMGKEIKFLLHFVKESKQDESGMPNNRFLAERTGGTYSTLKVQPAELEDSGVYFCASRRGTGDLYGYTFGSGTRLTVV.

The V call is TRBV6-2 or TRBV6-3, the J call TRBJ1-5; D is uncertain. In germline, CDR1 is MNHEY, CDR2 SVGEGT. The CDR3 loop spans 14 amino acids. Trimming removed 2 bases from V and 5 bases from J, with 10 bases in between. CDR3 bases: TGTGCCAGCAGTTACCAAACAGTCTATCAGCCCCAGCATTTT. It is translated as CASSYQTVYQPQHF.